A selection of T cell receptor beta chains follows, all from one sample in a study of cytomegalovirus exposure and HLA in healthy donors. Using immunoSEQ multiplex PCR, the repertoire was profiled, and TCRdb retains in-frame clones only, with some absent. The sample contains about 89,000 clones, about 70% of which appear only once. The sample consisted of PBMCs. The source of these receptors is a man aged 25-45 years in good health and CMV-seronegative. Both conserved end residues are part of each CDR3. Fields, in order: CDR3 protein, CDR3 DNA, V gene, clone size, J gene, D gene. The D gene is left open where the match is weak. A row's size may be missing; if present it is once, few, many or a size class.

CASSPGEGWSWGNTIYF,TGTGCCAGCAGCCCCGGAGAGGGATGGTCGTGGGGAAACACCATATATTTT,TRBV9,NA,TRBJ1-3,NA
CASSPAGTGSNQPQHF,TGTGCCAGCAGCCCGGCCGGGACAGGGAGCAATCAGCCCCAGCATTTT,TRBV7-8,NA,TRBJ1-5,TRBD1
CAWGGSPSSYNEQFF,TGTGCCTGGGGGGGGTCCCCTAGCTCCTACAATGAGCAGTTCTTC,TRBV30,NA,TRBJ2-1,NA
CASSYSGRENEKLFF,TGTGCCAGCAGTTACTCAGGCAGGGAAAATGAAAAACTGTTTTTT,TRBV6-5,few,TRBJ1-4,NA
CATSRRTSGRSYEQYF,TGTGCCACCAGCAGAAGGACTAGCGGGAGGAGCTACGAGCAGTACTTC,TRBV15,NA,TRBJ2-7,TRBD2
CASSADRTSYEQYF,TGTGCCAGCAGCGCGGACAGGACGTCCTACGAGCAGTACTTC,TRBV9,NA,TRBJ2-7,TRBD1
CAITQGWTDTQYF,TGTGCCATCACGCAGGGATGGACAGATACGCAGTATTTT,TRBV10-3,NA,TRBJ2-3,NA
CASSLVVAGQETQYF,TGTGCCAGCAGCTTAGTGGTCGCGGGACAAGAGACCCAGTACTTC,TRBV7-8,few,TRBJ2-5,NA
CASSVATTALYNEQFF,TGTGCCAGCAGCGTAGCTACTACCGCTCTCTACAATGAGCAGTTCTTC,TRBV9,NA,TRBJ2-1,NA
CASSYRQGNQPQHF,TGTGCCAGCAGCTACCGACAGGGCAATCAGCCCCAGCATTTT,TRBV27,NA,TRBJ1-5,NA
CASNPGRGGTNEKLFF,TGTGCCAGCAATCCGGGCCGGGGGGGCACTAATGAAAAACTGTTTTTT,TRBV28,NA,TRBJ1-4,NA
CASKITGTGYGYTF,TGTGCCAGCAAAATCACAGGTACCGGATATGGCTACACCTTC,TRBV2,NA,TRBJ1-2,NA
CAWNRLAGEYNEQFF,TGTGCCTGGAATAGATTAGCGGGGGAGTACAATGAGCAGTTCTTC,TRBV30,NA,TRBJ2-1,TRBD2
CASSYSEGSGNTEAFF,TGTGCCAGCAGTTATTCGGAGGGGTCGGGTAACACTGAAGCTTTCTTT,TRBV6-6,NA,TRBJ1-1,NA
CASSEQGLGNQPQHF,TGTGCCAGCAGTGAGCAGGGACTGGGGAATCAGCCCCAGCATTTT,TRBV25-1,few,TRBJ1-5,NA
CASSVGFLEVGEQYF,TGTGCCAGCAGCGTAGGATTCCTAGAAGTCGGCGAGCAGTACTTC,TRBV9,NA,TRBJ2-7,NA
CASSEAKLQPYEQYF,TGTGCCAGCAGTGAAGCCAAGCTCCAACCCTACGAGCAGTACTTC,TRBV6-1,NA,TRBJ2-7,NA
CASSPGTGFSGNTIYF,TGTGCCAGCAGCCCCGGGACAGGGTTCTCGGGAAACACCATATATTTT,TRBV13,NA,TRBJ1-3,TRBD1
CATRDRAGHEQYF,TGTGCCACCAGGGACAGGGCTGGCCACGAGCAGTACTTC,TRBV19,NA,TRBJ2-7,TRBD1
CASSPNRDSNYGYTF,TGTGCCAGCAGCCCAAACCGGGACAGCAACTATGGCTACACCTTC,TRBV9,NA,TRBJ1-2,TRBD1
CASSPRGFGELFF,TGTGCCAGCAGCCCCAGGGGTTTCGGGGAGCTGTTTTTT,TRBV5-4,once,TRBJ2-2,NA
CASSLENRGIDEQYF,TGTGCCAGCAGCTTAGAGAACAGGGGGATCGACGAGCAGTACTTC,TRBV7-2,once,TRBJ2-7,TRBD1
CASSLLGQGLTTQYF,TGTGCCAGCAGCTTATTGGGACAGGGACTGACGACCCAGTACTTC,TRBV7-3,NA,TRBJ2-5,TRBD1
CAWLGGNTDTQYF,TGTGCCTGGCTAGGCGGGAACACAGATACGCAGTATTTT,TRBV30,few,TRBJ2-3,NA
CASSVGDRGRELFF,TGTGCCAGCAGCGTAGGGGACAGGGGAAGGGAGCTGTTTTTT,TRBV9,NA,TRBJ2-2,TRBD1
CASSSAGGQSYEQYF,TGTGCCAGCAGCTCAGCGGGGGGACAGTCTTACGAGCAGTACTTC,TRBV9,NA,TRBJ2-7,TRBD2
CASSQDLSGANVLTF,TGCGCCAGCAGCCAAGATCTTTCTGGGGCCAACGTCCTGACTTTC,TRBV4-3,NA,TRBJ2-6,NA
CAWSGRGEQFF,TGTGCCTGGAGTGGGAGAGGAGAGCAGTTCTTC,TRBV30,NA,TRBJ2-1,NA
CATSAVRDSSYEQYF,TGTGCCACCAGCGCGGTTAGGGACAGCTCCTACGAGCAGTACTTC,TRBV15,NA,TRBJ2-7,TRBD1
CASSDEDSTYNEQFF,TGTGCCAGCAGTGATGAGGACAGTACCTACAATGAGCAGTTCTTC,TRBV6-1,few,TRBJ2-1,NA
CASSYSGPYEQYF,TGTGCCAGCAGTTACAGCGGCCCCTACGAGCAGTACTTC,TRBV6-5,few,TRBJ2-7,NA
CASSLSGTADLETQYF,TGCGCCAGCAGCTTGTCCGGGACAGCAGATTTAGAGACCCAGTACTTC,TRBV5-1,few,TRBJ2-5,TRBD1
CASSLNEDRDPDTQYF,TGCGCCAGCAGCCTTAACGAGGACAGGGATCCAGATACGCAGTATTTT,TRBV5-1,once,TRBJ2-3,TRBD1
CASSRRGSSYNEQFF,TGTGCCAGCAGTAGAAGGGGGAGCTCCTACAATGAGCAGTTCTTC,TRBV25-1,NA,TRBJ2-1,NA
CAWSVGPGGVGYTF,TGTGCCTGGAGTGTAGGTCCAGGGGGCGTTGGCTACACCTTC,TRBV30,NA,TRBJ1-2,TRBD1
CASSVDRWSPYLYQPQHF,TGTGCCAGCAGCGTGGACAGATGGTCCCCCTATCTTTATCAGCCCCAGCATTTT,TRBV11-3,NA,TRBJ1-5,NA
CASSEKLSGNPSYEQYF,TGCGCCAGCAGTGAAAAGCTTAGCGGAAACCCCTCCTACGAGCAGTACTTC,TRBV4-1,NA,TRBJ2-7,NA
CASRATGLNEQYF,TGTGCCAGCAGAGCCACAGGTTTGAATGAGCAGTACTTC,TRBV6-1,NA,TRBJ2-7,NA
CASSQDPVGTGNQPQHF,TGCGCCAGCAGCCAAGATCCCGTCGGGACAGGGAATCAGCCCCAGCATTTT,TRBV4-3,NA,TRBJ1-5,TRBD1
CASSLTPYYEQYF,TGTGCCAGCAGTCTAACCCCTTACTACGAGCAGTACTTC,TRBV27,NA,TRBJ2-7,NA
CASSVGGVNQPQHF,TGTGCCAGCAGCGTGGGGGGGGTTAATCAGCCCCAGCATTTT,TRBV9,once,TRBJ1-5,NA
CASSITIPHEKLFF,TGTGCCAGCAGTATTACAATCCCGCATGAAAAACTGTTTTTT,TRBV27,NA,TRBJ1-4,NA
CASSGGQGILYGYTF,TGTGCCAGCTCAGGAGGACAGGGAATCCTCTATGGCTACACCTTC,TRBV18,few,TRBJ1-2,TRBD1
CASTMVGGSGRALAEQFF,TGTGCCAGCACCATGGTTGGGGGGAGCGGGAGGGCCTTGGCTGAGCAGTTCTTC,TRBV28,NA,TRBJ2-1,TRBD2
CASSEDRAGANVLTF,TGTGCCAGCAGCGAGGACAGGGCTGGGGCCAACGTCCTGACTTTC,TRBV9,NA,TRBJ2-6,TRBD1
CSVPDSATNEKLFF,TGCAGCGTGCCTGACAGTGCAACTAATGAAAAACTGTTTTTT,TRBV29-1,NA,TRBJ1-4,NA
CAIRRTGTGGHNEQFF,TGTGCCATCCGGAGGACAGGGACAGGGGGTCACAATGAGCAGTTCTTC,TRBV10-3,few,TRBJ2-1,TRBD1
CAWSLGLYEQYF,TGTGCCTGGAGTTTGGGCCTCTACGAGCAGTACTTC,TRBV30,NA,TRBJ2-7,NA
CASSLVGSTEAFF,TGTGCCAGCAGCTTGGTAGGGAGCACTGAAGCTTTCTTT,TRBV5-6,NA,TRBJ1-1,NA
CASSTLTSNEQFF,TGTGCCAGCAGCACCTTAACCAGCAATGAGCAGTTCTTC,TRBV11-2,NA,TRBJ2-1,NA
CASSPDRGGSPLHF,TGCGCCAGCAGTCCGGACAGGGGTGGTTCACCCCTCCACTTT,TRBV5-1,NA,TRBJ1-6,TRBD1
CASSPGSPYTDTQYF,TGCGCCAGCAGCCCCGGTAGCCCCTACACAGATACGCAGTATTTT,TRBV4-3,NA,TRBJ2-3,NA
CASSTDREDEQFF,TGTGCCAGTAGTACGGACAGGGAAGATGAGCAGTTCTTC,TRBV19,NA,TRBJ2-1,TRBD1
CASSGRTGTKETQYF,TGTGCCAGCAGCGGGAGGACAGGAACAAAAGAGACCCAGTACTTC,TRBV5-4,few,TRBJ2-5,NA
CAWDYRGQGEAFF,TGTGCCTGGGACTACAGGGGGCAGGGTGAAGCTTTCTTT,TRBV30,NA,TRBJ1-1,TRBD1
CASSVGHQSSGNTIYF,TGTGCCAGCAGTGTGGGACACCAGAGCTCTGGAAACACCATATATTTT,TRBV27,NA,TRBJ1-3,NA
CASSPSGRRDTGELFF,TGTGCCAGCAGCCCCAGCGGGAGAAGGGACACCGGGGAGCTGTTTTTT,TRBV4-2,NA,TRBJ2-2,TRBD2